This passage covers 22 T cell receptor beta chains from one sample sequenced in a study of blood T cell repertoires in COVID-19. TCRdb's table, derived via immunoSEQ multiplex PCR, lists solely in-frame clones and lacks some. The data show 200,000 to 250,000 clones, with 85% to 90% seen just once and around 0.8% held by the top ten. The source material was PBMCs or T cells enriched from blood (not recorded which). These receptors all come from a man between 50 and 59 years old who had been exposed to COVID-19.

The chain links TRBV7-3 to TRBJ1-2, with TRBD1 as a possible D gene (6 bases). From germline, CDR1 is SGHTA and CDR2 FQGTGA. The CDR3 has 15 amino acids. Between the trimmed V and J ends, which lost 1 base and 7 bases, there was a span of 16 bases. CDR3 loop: CASSLSAAGDGGYTF. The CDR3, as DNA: TGTGCCAGCAGCTTAAGTGCGGCAGGGGACGGTGGCTACACCTTC.

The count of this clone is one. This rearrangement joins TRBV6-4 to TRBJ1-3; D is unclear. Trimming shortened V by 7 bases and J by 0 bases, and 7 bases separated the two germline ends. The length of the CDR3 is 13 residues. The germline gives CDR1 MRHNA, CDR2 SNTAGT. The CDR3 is CASTVPSGNTIYF. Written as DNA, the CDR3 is TGTGCCAGCACTGTTCCCTCTGGAAACACCATATATTTT.

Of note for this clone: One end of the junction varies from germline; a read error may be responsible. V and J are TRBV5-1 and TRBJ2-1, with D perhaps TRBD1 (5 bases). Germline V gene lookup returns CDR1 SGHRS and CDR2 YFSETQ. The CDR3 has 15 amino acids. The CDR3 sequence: CASSWLGHSDNEQFF. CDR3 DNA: TGCGCCAGCAGCTGGCTGGGGCACTCCGACAATGAGCAGTTCTTC.

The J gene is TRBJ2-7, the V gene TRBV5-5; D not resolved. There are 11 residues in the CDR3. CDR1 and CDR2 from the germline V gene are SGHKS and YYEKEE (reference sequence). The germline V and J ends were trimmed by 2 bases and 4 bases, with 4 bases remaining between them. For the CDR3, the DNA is TGTGCCAGCAGCTTCTCTTACGAGCAGTACGTC. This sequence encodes CASSFSYEQYV.

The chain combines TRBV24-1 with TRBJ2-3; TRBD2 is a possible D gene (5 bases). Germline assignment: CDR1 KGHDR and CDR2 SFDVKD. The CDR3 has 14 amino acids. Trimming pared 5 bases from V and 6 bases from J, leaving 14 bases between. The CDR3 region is CATSGLALTDTQYF. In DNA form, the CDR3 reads TGTGCCACCAGTGGGCTAGCACTCACGGATACGCAGTATTTT.

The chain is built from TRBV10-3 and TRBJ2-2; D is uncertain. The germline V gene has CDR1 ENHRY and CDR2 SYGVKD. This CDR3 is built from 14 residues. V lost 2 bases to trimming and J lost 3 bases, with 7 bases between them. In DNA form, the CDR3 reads TGTGCCATCAGTGAGCGACTGGACACCGGGGAGCTGTTTTTT. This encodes CAISERLDTGELFF.

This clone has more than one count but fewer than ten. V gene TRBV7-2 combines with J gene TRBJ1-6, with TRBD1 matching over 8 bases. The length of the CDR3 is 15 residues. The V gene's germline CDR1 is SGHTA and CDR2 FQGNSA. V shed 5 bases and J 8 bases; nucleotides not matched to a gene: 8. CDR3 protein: CASSPGTGLYSPLHF. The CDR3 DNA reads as TGTGCCAGCAGCCCCGGGACAGGCCTCTATTCACCCCTCCACTTT.

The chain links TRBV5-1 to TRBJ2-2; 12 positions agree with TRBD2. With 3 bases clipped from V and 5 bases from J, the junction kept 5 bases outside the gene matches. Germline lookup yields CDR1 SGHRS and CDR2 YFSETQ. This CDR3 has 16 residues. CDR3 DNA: TGCGCCAGCAGCTCCCGACTAGCGGGGGTGACCGGGGAGCTGTTTTTT. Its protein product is CASSSRLAGVTGELFF.

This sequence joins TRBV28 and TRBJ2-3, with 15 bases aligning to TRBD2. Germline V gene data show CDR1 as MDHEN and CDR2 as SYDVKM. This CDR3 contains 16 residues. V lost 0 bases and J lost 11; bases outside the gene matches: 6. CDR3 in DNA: TGTGCCAGCAGTTTATGGGGACTAGCGGGAGGCCACGGGCAGTATTTT. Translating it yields CASSLWGLAGGHGQYF.

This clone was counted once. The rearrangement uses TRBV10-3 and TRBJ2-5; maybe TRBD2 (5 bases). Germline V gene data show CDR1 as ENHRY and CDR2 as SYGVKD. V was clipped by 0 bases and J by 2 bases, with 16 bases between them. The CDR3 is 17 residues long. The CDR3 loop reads CAISESLAGKSQETQYF. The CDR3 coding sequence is TGTGCCATCAGTGAGTCGTTGGCCGGGAAGTCTCAAGAGACCCAGTACTTC.

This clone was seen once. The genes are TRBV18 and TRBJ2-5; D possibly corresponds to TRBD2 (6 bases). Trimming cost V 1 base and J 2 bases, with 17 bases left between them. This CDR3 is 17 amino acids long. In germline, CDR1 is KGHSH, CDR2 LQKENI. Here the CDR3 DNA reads TGTGCCAGCTCACCACTGAGGTCGGGACTCAGTCAAGAGACCCAGTACTTC. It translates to CASSPLRSGLSQETQYF.

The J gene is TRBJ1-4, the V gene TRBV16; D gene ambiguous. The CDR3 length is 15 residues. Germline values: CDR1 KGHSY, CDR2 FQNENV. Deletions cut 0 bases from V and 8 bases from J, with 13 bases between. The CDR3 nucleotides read TGTGCCAGCAGCCAATCCCGAGCATCGTACGAAAAACTGTTTTTT. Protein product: CASSQSRASYEKLFF.

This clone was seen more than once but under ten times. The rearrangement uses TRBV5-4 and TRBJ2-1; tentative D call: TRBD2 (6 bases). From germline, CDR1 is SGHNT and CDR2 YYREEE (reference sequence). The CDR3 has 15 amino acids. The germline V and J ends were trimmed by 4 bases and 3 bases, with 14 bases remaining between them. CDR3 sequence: CASSRDSPSYNEQFF. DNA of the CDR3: TGTGCCAGCAGCCGGGACTCACCTAGCTACAATGAGCAGTTCTTC.

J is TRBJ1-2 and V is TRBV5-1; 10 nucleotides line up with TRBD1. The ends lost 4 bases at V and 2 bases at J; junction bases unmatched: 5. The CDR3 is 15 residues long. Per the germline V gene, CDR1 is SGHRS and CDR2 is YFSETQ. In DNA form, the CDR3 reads TGCGCCAGCAGCCCGGGACAGGGGATAAACTATGGCTACACCTTC. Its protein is CASSPGQGINYGYTF.

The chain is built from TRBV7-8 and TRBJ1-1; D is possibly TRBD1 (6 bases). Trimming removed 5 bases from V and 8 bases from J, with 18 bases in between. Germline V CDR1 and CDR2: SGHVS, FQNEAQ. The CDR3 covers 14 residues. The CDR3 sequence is CASSPPQGNDEAFF. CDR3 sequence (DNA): TGTGCCAGCAGCCCTCCCCAGGGGAATGACGAAGCTTTCTTT.

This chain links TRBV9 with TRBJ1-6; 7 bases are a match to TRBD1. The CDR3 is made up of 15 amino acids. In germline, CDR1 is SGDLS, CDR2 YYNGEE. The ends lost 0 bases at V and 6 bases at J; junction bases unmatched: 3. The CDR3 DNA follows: TGTGCCAGCAGCGTAGAATCAGGGGGTAATTCACCCCTCCACTTT. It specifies CASSVESGGNSPLHF.

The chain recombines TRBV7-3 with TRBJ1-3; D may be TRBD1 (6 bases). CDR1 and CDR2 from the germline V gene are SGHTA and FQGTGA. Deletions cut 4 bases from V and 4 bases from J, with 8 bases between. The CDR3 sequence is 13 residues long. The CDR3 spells CASSSDSGNTIYF. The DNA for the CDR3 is TGTGCCAGCAGCTCGGACAGCGGAAACACCATATATTTT.

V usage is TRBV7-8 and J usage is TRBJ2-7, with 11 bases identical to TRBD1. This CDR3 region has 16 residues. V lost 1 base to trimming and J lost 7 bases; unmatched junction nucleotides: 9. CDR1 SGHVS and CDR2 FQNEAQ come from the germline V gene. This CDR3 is CASSLEGQGAVGEQYV. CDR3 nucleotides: TGTGCCAGCAGCTTAGAAGGACAGGGGGCAGTGGGTGAGCAGTACGTC.

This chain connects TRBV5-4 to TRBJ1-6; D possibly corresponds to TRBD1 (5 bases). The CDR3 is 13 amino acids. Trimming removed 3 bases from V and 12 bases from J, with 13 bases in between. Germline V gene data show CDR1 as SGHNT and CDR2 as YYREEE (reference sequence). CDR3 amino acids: CASSSHQGLPLHF. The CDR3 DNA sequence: TGTGCCAGCAGCTCGCATCAGGGCTTACCCCTCCACTTT.

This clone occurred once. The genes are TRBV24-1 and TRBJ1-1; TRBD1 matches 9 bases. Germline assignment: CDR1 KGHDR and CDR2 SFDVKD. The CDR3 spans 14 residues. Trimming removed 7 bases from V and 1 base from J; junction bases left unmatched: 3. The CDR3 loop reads CATRRDRENTEAFF. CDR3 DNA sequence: TGTGCCACCAGAAGGGACAGGGAGAACACTGAAGCTTTCTTT.

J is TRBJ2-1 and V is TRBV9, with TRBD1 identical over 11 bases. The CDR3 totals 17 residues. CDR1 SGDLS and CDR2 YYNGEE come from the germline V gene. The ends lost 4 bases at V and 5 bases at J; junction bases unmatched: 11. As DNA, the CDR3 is TGTGCCAGCAGCCGATACACCGGGACAGGGGGAGACAATGAGCAGTTCTTC. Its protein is CASSRYTGTGGDNEQFF.

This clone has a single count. As DNA, the CDR3 is TGTGCCAGCAGCCCCCGCCGAAATAGCGGGAGGTCTGATGAGCAGTTCTTC. It encodes CASSPRRNSGRSDEQFF. The J gene is TRBJ2-1, the V gene TRBV9; 10 positions agree with TRBD2. The germline V gene encodes CDR1 SGDLS and CDR2 YYNGEE. The CDR3 extends over 17 amino acids. J was trimmed by 8 bases and V by 4 bases; bases with no gene match: 15.